This TCR beta chain is from a study of CXCR3-negative and CXCR3-positive naive CD8 T cells. Study-level results: Memory CD8+ cells showed much lower diversity, while both naive subsets were comparably high. TRBV-TRBJ usage was alike in naive CXCR3-negative and CXCR3-positive cells but differed in memory cells. TRB CDR3s of CXCR3-positive naive cells were more hydrophobic than those of CXCR3-negative naive cells. Cryopreserved cells partially lost CXCR3 expression, and fresh PBMCs were used in most assays.

With respect to this clonotype: The antigen is undetermined.

Using triplicate sorts, 300,000 or so cells were collected each time from every CD8+ T cell subset. Each TRB cDNA library was prepared by 5' RACE (with UMI labels). TCRdb reprocessed the 5' RACE reads; each CDR3 protein has one entry and no DNA is given. The table lists roughly 7,200 distinct CDR3 sequences. The specimen sequenced was naive CXCR3+ CD8+ T cells from blood. Subset indicated: CD45RO-CCR7+CD27+CD95- naive CD8+ T cells expressing CXCR3 (TNR3+). The clonotype comes from a human donor in good health. Some clones in this sample may be carry-over from other donors' samples.

CDR3 loop: CSVDRDLNTGELFF. The V call is TRBV29-1, the J call TRBJ2-2; absent DNA, TCRdb's TRBD2 call cannot be checked. Germline values: CDR1 SQVTM, CDR2 ANQGSEA. CDR3 length equals 14 residues.